Following are 4 T cell receptor beta chains from one sample sequenced in a study of cytomegalovirus exposure and HLA in healthy donors. PCR involved 60 Vbeta and 13 Jbeta primers. The method was immunoSEQ multiplex PCR; TCRdb's version includes in-frame clones alone and lacks a portion of them. The sample includes 95,000 to 100,000 clones, about 75% of them seen just once. The sequenced material came from PBMCs. The receptors were sampled from a man aged 35 to 55 in good health and CMV-seropositive.

The CDR3 is CASSEDSSGSYNEQFF. The CDR3 DNA follows: TGCGCCAGCAGTGAGGATTCCTCCGGGAGCTACAATGAGCAGTTCTTC. V and J are TRBV10-2 and TRBJ2-1; D is perhaps TRBD2 (6 bases). The germline V and J ends were trimmed by 2 bases and 3 bases, with 14 bases remaining between them. Per the germline V gene, CDR1 is WSHSY and CDR2 is SAAADI. This CDR3 has 16 amino acids.

V gene TRBV27 combines with J gene TRBJ2-3, with TRBD2 matching 12 bases. Germline values: CDR1 MNHEY, CDR2 SMNVEV (reference sequence). The junction had 6 bases not matched to a gene; V was cut back by 3 bases and J by 2 bases. This CDR3 contains 17 residues. The CDR3 loop reads CASSFQGLAGNTDTQYF. DNA for the CDR3: TGTGCCAGCAGTTTTCAAGGACTAGCGGGGAACACAGATACGCAGTATTTT.

This clone was seen a few times. In the same sample, other DNA sequences code for this CDR3. This chain uses TRBV4-1 with TRBJ2-7; D is perhaps TRBD1 (6 bases). Germline values: CDR1 MGHRA, CDR2 YSYEKL. Trimming left V 0 bases short and J 0 bases short, with 9 bases between. The CDR3 totals 15 residues. The CDR3 sequence: CASSQDRGSSYEQYF. CDR3 DNA: TGCGCCAGCAGCCAAGATAGGGGGAGCTCCTACGAGCAGTACTTC.

The V gene is TRBV6-5, the J gene TRBJ2-3; D might be TRBD1 (5 bases). The V gene lost 6 bases and the J gene lost 0 bases, with 13 bases spanning the gap. CDR1 MNHEY and CDR2 SVGAGI come from the germline V gene. The CDR3 is 15 amino acids. CDR3 region: CASRKGVYSTDTQYF. The CDR3 DNA follows: TGTGCCAGCAGAAAAGGGGTATACAGCACAGATACGCAGTATTTT.